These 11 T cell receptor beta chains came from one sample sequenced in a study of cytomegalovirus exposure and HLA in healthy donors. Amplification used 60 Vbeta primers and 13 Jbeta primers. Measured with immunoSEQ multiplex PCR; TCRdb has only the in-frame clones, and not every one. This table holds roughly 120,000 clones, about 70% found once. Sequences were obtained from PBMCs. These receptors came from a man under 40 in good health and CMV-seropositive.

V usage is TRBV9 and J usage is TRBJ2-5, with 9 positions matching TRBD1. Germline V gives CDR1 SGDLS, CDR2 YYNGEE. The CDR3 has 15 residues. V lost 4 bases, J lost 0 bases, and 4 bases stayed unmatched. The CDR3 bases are TGTGCCAGCAGCAGGCGGGACAGGGACCAAGAGACCCAGTACTTC. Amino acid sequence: CASSRRDRDQETQYF.

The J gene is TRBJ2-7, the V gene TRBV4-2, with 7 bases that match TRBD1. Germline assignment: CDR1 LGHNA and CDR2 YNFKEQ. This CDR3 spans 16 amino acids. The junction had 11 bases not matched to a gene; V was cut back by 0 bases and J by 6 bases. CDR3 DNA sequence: TGTGCCAGCAGCCAAGATTTGGGACAGCAGTTTTTCGAGCAGTACTTC. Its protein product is CASSQDLGQQFFEQYF.

The CDR3 reads CASSLSVGGLYNEQFF. The CDR3 DNA sequence: TGCGCCAGCAGCTTGTCAGTGGGGGGATTATACAATGAGCAGTTCTTC. The chain joins TRBV5-1 to TRBJ2-1; perhaps TRBD2 as D (6 bases). Germline loops: CDR1 SGHRS, CDR2 YFSETQ. The CDR3 is made up of 16 amino acids. The V and J ends lost 1 base and 4 bases respectively, with 15 bases between them.

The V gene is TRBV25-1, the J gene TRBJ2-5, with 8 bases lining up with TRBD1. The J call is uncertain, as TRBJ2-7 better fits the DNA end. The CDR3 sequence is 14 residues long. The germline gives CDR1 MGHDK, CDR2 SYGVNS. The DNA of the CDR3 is TGTGCCAGCAGTCAGGGGGCCAACACCTACGAGCAGTACTTC. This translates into CASSQGANTYEQYF.

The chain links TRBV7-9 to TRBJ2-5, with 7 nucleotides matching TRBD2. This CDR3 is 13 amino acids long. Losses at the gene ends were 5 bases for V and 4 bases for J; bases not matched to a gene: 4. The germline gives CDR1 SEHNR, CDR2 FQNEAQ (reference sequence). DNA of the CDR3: TGTGCCAGCAGCCTAAGGGAGGGAGAGACCCAGTACTTC. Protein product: CASSLREGETQYF.

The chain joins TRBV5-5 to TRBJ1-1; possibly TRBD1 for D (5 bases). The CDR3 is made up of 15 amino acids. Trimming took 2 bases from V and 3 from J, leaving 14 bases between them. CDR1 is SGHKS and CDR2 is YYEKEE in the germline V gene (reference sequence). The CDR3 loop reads CASSLRGEVYTEAFF. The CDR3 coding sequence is TGTGCCAGCAGCTTAAGGGGTGAGGTCTACACTGAAGCTTTCTTT. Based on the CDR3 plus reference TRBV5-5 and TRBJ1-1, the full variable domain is DAGVTQSPTHLIKTRGQQVTLRCSPISGHKSVSWYQQVLGQGPQFIFQYYEKEERGRGNFPDRFSARQFPNYSSELNVNALLLGDSALYLCASSLRGEVYTEAFFGQGTRLTVV.

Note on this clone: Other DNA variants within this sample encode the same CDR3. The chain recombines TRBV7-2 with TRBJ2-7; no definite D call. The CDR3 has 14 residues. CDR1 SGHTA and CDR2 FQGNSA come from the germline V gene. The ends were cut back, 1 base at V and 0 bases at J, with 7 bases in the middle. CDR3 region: CASSLGRNSYEQYF. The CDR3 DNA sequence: TGTGCCAGCAGCTTAGGGCGGAACTCCTACGAGCAGTACTTC. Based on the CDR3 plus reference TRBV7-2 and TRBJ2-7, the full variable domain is GAGVSQSPSNKVTEKGKDVELRCDPISGHTALYWYRQSLGQGLEFLIYFQGNSAPDKSGLPSDRFSAERTGGSVSTLTIQRTQQEDSAVYLCASSLGRNSYEQYFGPGTRLTVT.

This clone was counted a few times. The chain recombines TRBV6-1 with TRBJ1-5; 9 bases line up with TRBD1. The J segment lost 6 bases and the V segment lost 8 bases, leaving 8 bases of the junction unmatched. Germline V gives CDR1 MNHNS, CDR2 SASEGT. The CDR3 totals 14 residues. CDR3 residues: CASGKQGARQPQHF. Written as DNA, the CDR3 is TGTGCCAGCGGAAAACAGGGGGCGCGTCAGCCCCAGCATTTT.

The CDR3 DNA sequence: TGTGCCAGCAGCTTGGGCAGGGAAGCCGAACTCTATGGCTACACCTTC. It codes for CASSLGREAELYGYTF. The rearrangement uses TRBV5-6 and TRBJ1-2, with D perhaps TRBD1 (5 bases). This CDR3 is 16 amino acids long. Germline lookup yields CDR1 SGHDT and CDR2 YYEEEE. The V end was cut by 0 bases, the J end by 4 bases, with 16 bases between. The variable domain in full, completed from reference TRBV5-6 and TRBJ1-2, reads DAGVTQSPTHLIKTRGQQVTLRCSPKSGHDTVSWYQQALGQGPQFIFQYYEEEERQRGNFPDRFSGHQFPNYSSELNVNALLLGDSALYLCASSLGREAELYGYTFGSGTRLTVV.

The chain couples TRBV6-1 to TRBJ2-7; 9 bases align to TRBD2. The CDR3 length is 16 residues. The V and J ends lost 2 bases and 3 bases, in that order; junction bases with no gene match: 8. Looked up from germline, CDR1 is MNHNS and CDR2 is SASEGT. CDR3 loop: CASSEYLAGRNYEQYF. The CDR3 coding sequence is TGTGCCAGCAGTGAATACCTAGCGGGGCGAAACTACGAGCAGTACTTC.

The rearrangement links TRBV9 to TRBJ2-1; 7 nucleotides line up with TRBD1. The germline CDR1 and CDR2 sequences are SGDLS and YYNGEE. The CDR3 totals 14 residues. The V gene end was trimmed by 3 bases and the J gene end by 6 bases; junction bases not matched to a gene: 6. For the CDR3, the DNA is TGTGCCAGCAGCGCCGGGACAGCATTCAATGAGCAGTTCTTC. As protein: CASSAGTAFNEQFF. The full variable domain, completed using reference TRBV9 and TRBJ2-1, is DSGVTQTPKHLITATGQRVTLRCSPRSGDLSVYWYQQSLDQGLQFLIQYYNGEERAKGNILERFSAQQFPDLHSELNLSSLELGDSALYFCASSAGTAFNEQFFGPGTRLTVL.